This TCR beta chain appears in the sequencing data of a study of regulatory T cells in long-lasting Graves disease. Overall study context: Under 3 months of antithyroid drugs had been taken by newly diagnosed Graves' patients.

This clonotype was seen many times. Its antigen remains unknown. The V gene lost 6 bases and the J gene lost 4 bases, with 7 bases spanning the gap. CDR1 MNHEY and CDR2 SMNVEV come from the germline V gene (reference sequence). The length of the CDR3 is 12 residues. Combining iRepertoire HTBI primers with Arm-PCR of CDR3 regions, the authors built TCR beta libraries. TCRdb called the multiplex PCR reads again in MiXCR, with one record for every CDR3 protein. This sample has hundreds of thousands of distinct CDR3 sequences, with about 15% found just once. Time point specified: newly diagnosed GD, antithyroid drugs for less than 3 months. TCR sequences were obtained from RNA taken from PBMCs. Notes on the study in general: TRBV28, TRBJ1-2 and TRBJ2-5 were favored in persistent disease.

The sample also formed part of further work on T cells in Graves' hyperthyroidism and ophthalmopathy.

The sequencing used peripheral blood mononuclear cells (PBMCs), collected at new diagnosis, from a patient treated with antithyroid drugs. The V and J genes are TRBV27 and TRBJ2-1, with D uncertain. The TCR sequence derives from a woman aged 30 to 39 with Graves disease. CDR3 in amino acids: CASRSLYNEQFF. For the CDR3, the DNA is TGTGCCAGCAGGAGCCTTTACAATGAGCAGTTCTTC.